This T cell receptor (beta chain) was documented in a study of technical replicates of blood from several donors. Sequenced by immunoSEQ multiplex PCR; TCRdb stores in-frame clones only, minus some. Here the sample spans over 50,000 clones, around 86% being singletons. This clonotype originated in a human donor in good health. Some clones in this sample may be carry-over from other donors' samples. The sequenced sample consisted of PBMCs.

CDR3 protein: CASSVVGTEGETQYF. For the CDR3, the DNA is TGTGCCAGCAGCGTAGTCGGAACCGAGGGAGAGACCCAGTACTTC. This sequence joins TRBV9 and TRBJ2-5; D is possibly TRBD2 (5 bases). CDR1 and CDR2 from the germline V gene are SGDLS and YYNGEE. CDR3 length: 15 amino acids. V lost 0 bases, J lost 4 bases, and 13 bases lay in between.